This T cell receptor (beta chain) stems from a study of Ad26.COV2.S vaccination and SARS-CoV-2 variants. Overall study: The donor belonged to the COV1001 Ad26.COV2.S trial arm. By the intramuscular route, Ad26.COV2.S was given once, or twice 56 days apart.

Treatment denoted: roughly 20 received Ad26.COV2.S at low or high dose, single or two shots; about 5 received placebo; per-sample allocation not given. Sampling was performed 63 days after the first vaccine or placebo injection. Wuhan-strain SARS-CoV-2 spike was expressed by the Ad26 vector that made up the vaccine. Measured with immunoSEQ multiplex PCR; TCRdb has only the in-frame clones, and not every one. Altogether around 300,000 clones are present, around nine tenths being singletons, with the ten largest covering about 10%. The clonotype comes from a person between 18 and 59 years old who received the Ad26.COV2.S COVID-19 vaccine or a placebo. The sequenced sample was peripheral blood, obtained in a trial of Ad26.COV2.S vaccine versus placebo.

The CDR3 loop is CASRVDLSGYTF. CDR3 in DNA: TGTGCCAGCCGCGTCGATTTAAGTGGCTACACCTTC. V gene TRBV28 combines with J gene TRBJ1-2; D not certain. The germline CDR1 and CDR2 sequences are MDHEN and SYDVKM. The CDR3 contains 12 residues. V was clipped by 8 bases and J by 7 bases, with 14 bases between them.